The present T cell receptor beta chain was sequenced within a study of blood T cell repertoires in COVID-19. The CDR3 has 15 residues. The germline V gene has CDR1 LGHNA and CDR2 YNFKEQ. V was clipped by 0 bases and J by 3 bases, with 9 bases between them. Measured with immunoSEQ multiplex PCR; TCRdb has only the in-frame clones, and not every one. In the table there are 300,000 to 400,000 clones, about 88% of which are singletons. Followed longitudinally, the Seattle patients had been enrolled during active infection. The chain joins TRBV4-2 to TRBJ1-5, with D perhaps TRBD1 (6 bases). The TCR comes from a woman in her 70s with COVID-19, enrolled during active disease. The sample was peripheral blood. CDR3 sequence (DNA): TGTGCCAGCAGCCAAGAGAGGGGGAACAATCAGCCCCAGCATTTT. It encodes CASSQERGNNQPQHF.